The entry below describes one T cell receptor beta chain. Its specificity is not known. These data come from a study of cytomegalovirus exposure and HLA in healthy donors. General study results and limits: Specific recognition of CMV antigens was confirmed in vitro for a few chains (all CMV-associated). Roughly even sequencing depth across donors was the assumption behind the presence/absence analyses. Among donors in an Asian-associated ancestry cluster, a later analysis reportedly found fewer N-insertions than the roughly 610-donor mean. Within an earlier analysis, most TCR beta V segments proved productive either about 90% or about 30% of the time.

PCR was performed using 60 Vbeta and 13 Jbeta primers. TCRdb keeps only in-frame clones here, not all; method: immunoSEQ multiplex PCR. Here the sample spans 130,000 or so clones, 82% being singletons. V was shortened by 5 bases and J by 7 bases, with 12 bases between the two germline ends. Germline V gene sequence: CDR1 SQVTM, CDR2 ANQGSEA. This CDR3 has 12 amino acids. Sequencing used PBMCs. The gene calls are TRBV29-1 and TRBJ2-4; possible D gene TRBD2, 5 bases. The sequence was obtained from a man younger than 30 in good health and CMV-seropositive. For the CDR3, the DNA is TGCAGCGTTCGAGGGTTGGGGAACATTCAGTACTTC. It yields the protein CSVRGLGNIQYF.